The rows below give T cell receptor beta chains drawn from one sample of a study of follicular helper T cells after annual influenza vaccination. TCRdb's copy holds only in-frame clones and misses some; the assay was immunoSEQ multiplex PCR. The table has more than 10,000 clones, approximately 80% seen once; the top ten hold around 3.3%. Material: CXCR5+ CD38- circulating T follicular helper cells from blood, obtained on the day of influenza vaccination. These TCRs come from an adult who received the influenza vaccine. Each CDR3 is given with its conserved first and last residue. A D gene is named only where the DNA matches it firmly. Clone size appears in some rows only: once, few, many, or a class for an expanded clone.

size	V	J	D	DNA	CDR3
.	TRBV7-2	TRBJ2-5	.	TGTGCCAGCAGCCAGAGGGTCCAAGAGACCCAGTACTTC	CASSQRVQETQYF
.	TRBV28	TRBJ2-2	.	TGTGCCAGCAGTTTGGTCGGTGCCGCCGGGGAGCTGTTTTTT	CASSLVGAAGELFF
.	TRBV28	TRBJ2-3	.	TGTGCCAGCAGTTTGCTGGGGTCCACAGATACGCAGTATTTT	CASSLLGSTDTQYF
.	TRBV5-4	TRBJ2-1	.	TGTGCCAGCAGCTCCGGCCTGACAGAGGACAATGAGCAGTTCTTC	CASSSGLTEDNEQFF
.	TRBV10-1	TRBJ2-7	TRBD1	TGCGCCAGCAGCATTGACGGACAGGGAACGTCCGAGCAGTACTTC	CASSIDGQGTSEQYF
.	TRBV28	TRBJ2-3	.	TGTGCCAGCATCTTGCAGGGGTTAAACACAGATACGCAGTATTTT	CASILQGLNTDTQYF
.	TRBV10-1	TRBJ2-3	.	TGCGCCAGCAGTGATGGCGGGGGCACAGATACGCAGTATTTT	CASSDGGGTDTQYF
.	TRBV6-1	TRBJ1-5	TRBD1	TGTGCCAGCAGTGCGGGACAGGGAGGGAATCAGCCCCAGCATTTT	CASSAGQGGNQPQHF
.	TRBV6-6	TRBJ2-5	.	TGTGCCAGCAGACGGGGGCTCGAAGAGACCCAGTACTTC	CASRRGLEETQYF
.	TRBV7-2	TRBJ2-1	TRBD2	TGTGCCAGCAGCTCCGGGGGGACTAGCGGGGTTGAGCAGTTCTTC	CASSSGGTSGVEQFF
.	TRBV10-1	TRBJ2-5	.	TGCGCCAGCAGTGCTACAGTAAAAGAGACCCAGTACTTC	CASSATVKETQYF
once	TRBV19	TRBJ2-1	.	TGTGCCAGTAGACCATACTCGGAAAACAATGAGCAGTTCTTC	CASRPYSENNEQFF
.	TRBV5-1	TRBJ2-5	TRBD2	TGCGCCAGCAGCTTGGTGGCTAGCGGGGTGCAAGAGACCCAGTACTTC	CASSLVASGVQETQYF
.	TRBV14	TRBJ1-2	TRBD1	TGTGCCAGCAGCCCCTCCCCCGGGACAGGGTCTTCTTTCGGTTATGGCTACACCTTC	CASSPSPGTGSSFGYGYTF
.	TRBV9	TRBJ1-6	.	TGTGCCAGCGGACAAGCGGTCGAGGATTCACCCCTCCACTTT	CASGQAVEDSPLHF
.	TRBV2	TRBJ2-3	.	TGTGCCAGCAGTGAACGGGCAGATACGCAGTATTTT	CASSERADTQYF
.	TRBV28	TRBJ1-6	TRBD1	TGTGCCAGCGGGTCGGGACAGCAATTTCTGGCCCTCCACTTT	CASGSGQQFLALHF
few	TRBV28	TRBJ1-2	TRBD1	TGTGCCAGCAGGCCCGGGACAGGACATTATGGCTACACCTTC	CASRPGTGHYGYTF
.	TRBV6-4	TRBJ2-7	TRBD1	TGTGCCAGCAGCGCTACCCCCTGGGGGACAGGAATAAACGAGCAGTACTTC	CASSATPWGTGINEQYF
once	TRBV5-8	TRBJ2-3	TRBD1	TGTGCCAGCAGCACCGGACAGGGGACAGATACGCAGTATTTT	CASSTGQGTDTQYF
few	TRBV6-5	TRBJ1-2	TRBD1	TGTGCCAGCAGTCGACAGGGCTATGGCTACACCTTC	CASSRQGYGYTF
once	TRBV19	TRBJ2-2	.	TGTGCCACCCAGGTAGATGGGAACACCGGGGAGCTGTTTTTT	CATQVDGNTGELFF
once	TRBV5-6	TRBJ1-6	.	TGTGCCAGCAGCTTGGGGATACAGGGATTAAGCGATTCACCCCTCCACTTT	CASSLGIQGLSDSPLHF
once	TRBV29-1	TRBJ2-3	.	TGCAGCGTACTGCACAGGGCAGATACGCAGTATTTT	CSVLHRADTQYF
.	TRBV2	TRBJ2-7	TRBD1	TGTGCCAGCAGTGAGCAGGGGGCAGGGTCCTACGAGCAGTACTTC	CASSEQGAGSYEQYF
once	TRBV2	TRBJ2-2	.	TGTGCCAGCATGAGGGACGAGACCTTAGGGGAGCTGTTTTTT	CASMRDETLGELFF
.	TRBV6-5	TRBJ2-7	TRBD1	TGTGCCAGCAACCGAGGGACAGGGAACTACGAGCAGTACTTC	CASNRGTGNYEQYF
.	TRBV5-1	TRBJ2-3	.	TGCGCCAGCAGCTCGGGGGCAGGGGAGGGCACAGATACGCAGTATTTT	CASSSGAGEGTDTQYF
.	TRBV5-6	TRBJ1-5	TRBD1	TGTGCCAGCAGCTTGTGGACAGGATTCAGTCAGCCCCAGCATTTT	CASSLWTGFSQPQHF
.	TRBV7-2	TRBJ2-3	.	TGTGCCAGCAGCTTAAACGGGCTAGACACAGATACGCAGTATTTT	CASSLNGLDTDTQYF
.	TRBV7-9	TRBJ2-6	.	TGTGCCAGCAGCTCCACGGTGCCCTCTGGGGCCAACGTCCTGACTTTC	CASSSTVPSGANVLTF
.	TRBV9	TRBJ2-7	.	TGTGCCAGCAGCGTAGGACCATTCGTAGGTGCCAGCTCCTACGAGCAGTACTTC	CASSVGPFVGASSYEQYF
.	TRBV29-1	TRBJ1-2	.	TGCAGCGTTGACGGAAGGGGTGGCTACACCTTC	CSVDGRGGYTF
.	TRBV5-5	TRBJ2-2	.	TGTGCCAGCAGCACCTCGGGCGGGGAGCTGTTTTTT	CASSTSGGELFF
.	TRBV15	TRBJ2-1	TRBD2	TGTGCCACCAGCAGCCGCGGACTAGCGGGGGGACTCTACAATGAGCAGTTCTTC	CATSSRGLAGGLYNEQFF
.	TRBV18	TRBJ1-1	.	TGTGCCAGCTCCTTTTTAGGGCAGAGAAGGGAAATGAACACTGAAGCTTTCTTT	CASSFLGQRREMNTEAFF
.	TRBV7-3	TRBJ2-7	.	TGTGCCAGCAGCTTAAACGGCGGCGTCTCCTACGAGCAGTACTTC	CASSLNGGVSYEQYF
.	TRBV7-2	TRBJ2-3	TRBD2	TGTGCCAGCAGCTTAGTGGGGGGGGTTGGAGATACGCAGTATTTT	CASSLVGGVGDTQYF
.	TRBV2	TRBJ1-1	.	TGTGCCAGCAGTAAGGGACATGCTGGCACTGAAGCTTTCTTT	CASSKGHAGTEAFF
.	TRBV23-1	TRBJ1-5	.	TGCGCCAGCAGTCAAAGCCTCCTAAGAAGGGGTAGCAATCAGCCCCAGCATTTT	CASSQSLLRRGSNQPQHF
.	TRBV18	TRBJ2-5	.	TGTGCCAGCTCAGACAGCTTACAAGAGACCCAGTACTTC	CASSDSLQETQYF
.	TRBV28	TRBJ2-3	.	TGTGCCAGCAGGGCACAGCGGGCCACAGATACGCAGTATTTT	CASRAQRATDTQYF